The clone carrying this T cell receptor beta chain was counted at least ten times. One end of the junction varies from germline; a read error may be responsible. The CDR3 loop spans 14 amino acids. TCR beta CDR3 region amplification was performed from RNA transcripts. A set of HTBI primers served as the primers for a first-round RT-PCR of the TCR CDR3. TCRdb analysed the multiplex PCR reads with MiXCR anew, one entry per CDR3 protein. The table has 390,000 or so distinct CDR3 sequences, about 15% seen once. The data derive from a study of T cells in Graves' hyperthyroidism and ophthalmopathy. The chain links TRBV12-3 or TRBV12-4 to TRBJ1-1; a possible D gene is TRBD1 (6 bases). Sample: blood. The TCR originated in a man aged 18 to 30 with Graves' ophthalmopathy. CDR3: CASSLGGGYTEAFF. The CDR3 bases are TGCGCCAGCAGCCTCGGGGGCGGCTACACTGAAGCTTTCTTT.